The clone carrying this TCR beta chain appeared once. This entry comes from a study of blood T cell repertoires in COVID-19. Background on the study: COVID-19 samples collected from the United States, Italy and Spain covered acute and convalescent phases.

The repertoire was sequenced with immunoSEQ multiplex PCR; TCRdb's copy has only in-frame clones and lacks some. The sample records about 75,000 clones, 60% to 85% being singletons. Germline V CDR1 and CDR2: LGHDT, YNNKEL (reference sequence). V was pared by 8 bases and J by 0 bases, with 8 bases between. CDR3 length equals 13 residues. The chain has TRBV3-1 (or the pseudogene TRBV3-2) and TRBJ1-3, with no clear D. The sample comprised peripheral blood. The origin of this receptor is a woman over 75 with active or convalescent COVID-19. CDR3 nucleotides: TGTGCCAGCGTTAGTCTCTCTGGAAACACCATATATTTT. Its protein is CASVSLSGNTIYF.